The 22 T cell receptor beta chains below all came from one sample that was sequenced in a study of CD8+ T cells in alopecia areata. Extraction of RNA preceded its reverse transcription into cDNA, which served as the sequencing template. Clones were read by immunoSEQ multiplex PCR, and TCRdb kept only the in-frame ones, dropping some. The table has about 110,000 clones, roughly 55% seen once. Sample: NKG2D-low CD8+ T cells sorted from blood. The receptor source for this set is a human donor with alopecia areata.

V gene TRBV4-1 combines with J gene TRBJ2-1, with D hard to call. Trimming cost V 0 bases and J 8 bases, with 5 bases left between them. CDR3 length: 12 residues. CDR1 and CDR2 (germline): MGHRA, YSYEKL. CDR3 in DNA: TGCGCCAGCAGCCAAGATCGGGATGAGCAGTTCTTC. Protein: CASSQDRDEQFF.

This clone has just a few counts. The chain has TRBV7-9 and TRBJ2-6; no firm D call. V was cut by 1 base and J by 0 bases, with 7 bases left in between. Per the germline V gene, CDR1 is SEHNR and CDR2 is FQNEAQ (reference sequence). The CDR3 sequence is 16 residues long. The CDR3 DNA reads as TGTGCCAGCAGCTTAGGGCCGCTCTCTGGGGCCAACGTCCTGACTTTC. Amino acid sequence: CASSLGPLSGANVLTF.

There are a few counts of this clone. Additional DNA sequences in this sample encode the identical CDR3. This chain joins TRBV19 and TRBJ2-2, with no clear D. The CDR3 consists of 11 residues. In germline, CDR1 is LNHDA, CDR2 SQIVND (reference sequence). The germline V and J ends were trimmed by 3 bases and 8 bases, with 4 bases remaining between them. CDR3 bases: TGTGCCAGTAGTATCGGGGGGGAGCTGTTTTTT. This codes for CASSIGGELFF. Filled out from reference TRBV19 and TRBJ2-2, the complete variable domain reads DGGITQSPKYLFRKEGQNVTLSCEQNLNHDAMYWYRQDPGQGLRLIYYSQIVNDFQKGDIAEGYSVSREKKESFPLTVTSAQKNPTAFYLCASSIGGELFFGEGSRLTVL.

This clone was counted a single time. The rearrangement links TRBV30 to TRBJ2-1; TRBD2 might be the D (5 bases). The CDR3 is 12 amino acids. The germline gives CDR1 GTSNPN, CDR2 SVGIG (reference sequence). V was trimmed by 3 bases and J by 10 bases, leaving 13 bases between them. DNA for the CDR3: TGTGCCTGGAGGACCAACGGGGTAGAGCAGTTCTTC. Translation gives CAWRTNGVEQFF.

The rearrangement links TRBV5-1 to TRBJ2-1; 10 nucleotides agree with TRBD2. This CDR3 is built from 15 residues. Germline CDR1 reads SGHRS; CDR2 reads YFSETQ. V lost 4 bases to trimming and J lost 6 bases; unmatched junction nucleotides: 7. CDR3 coding DNA: TGCGCCAGCAGCAGTCGACTAGCGGGCGGCAATGAGCAGTTCTTC. The encoded protein is CASSSRLAGGNEQFF.

J is TRBJ2-5 and V is TRBV19; D is possibly TRBD2 (5 bases). The V gene lost 5 bases and the J gene lost 1 base, with 8 bases spanning the gap. Germline V gene sequence: CDR1 LNHDA, CDR2 SQIVND (reference sequence). This CDR3 comprises 13 residues. The CDR3 sequence: CASSPRGQETQYF. The CDR3 nucleotides are TGTGCCAGTAGTCCCCGGGGCCAAGAGACCCAGTACTTC.

This chain uses TRBV28 with TRBJ2-3, with TRBD1 identical over 9 bases. Germline CDR1 and CDR2: MDHEN and SYDVKM. The V and J ends lost 3 bases and 8 bases, in that order; junction bases with no gene match: 6. The CDR3 contains 14 residues. CDR3 region: CASSFYRGQGTQYF. In nucleotides, the CDR3 is TGTGCCAGCAGTTTCTACAGGGGGCAAGGTACGCAGTATTTT. Filled out from reference TRBV28 and TRBJ2-3, the complete variable domain reads DVKVTQSSRYLVKRTGEKVFLECVQDMDHENMFWYRQDPGLGLRLIYFSYDVKMKEKGDIPEGYSVSREKKERFSLILESASTNQTSMYLCASSFYRGQGTQYFGPGTRLTVL.

This clone was found a few times. This CDR3 is CASSLASWGYGYTF. The CDR3 DNA follows: TGTGCCAGCAGTTTAGCCTCCTGGGGATATGGCTACACCTTC. The chain joins TRBV28 to TRBJ1-2; no firm D call. Germline V gene data show CDR1 as MDHEN and CDR2 as SYDVKM. V lost 2 bases and J 5 bases, leaving 12 bases between the germline ends. The CDR3 is made up of 14 amino acids.

The V gene is TRBV5-1, the J gene TRBJ2-1; 7 bases fit TRBD2. V dropped 1 base and J dropped 6; count of bases not matched to a gene: 7. CDR1 is SGHRS and CDR2 is YFSETQ in the germline V gene. There are 15 residues in the CDR3. The CDR3 DNA sequence: TGCGCCAGCAGCTTGTCTGGTGGGAGGGTCAATGAGCAGTTCTTC. Translated, it gives CASSLSGGRVNEQFF.

This clone was found a few times. The chain combines TRBV28 with TRBJ2-5; D remains ambiguous. The V gene lost 5 bases and the J gene lost 2 bases, with 6 bases spanning the gap. The CDR3 has 12 residues. Germline V lookup: CDR1 MDHEN, CDR2 SYDVKM. This chain's CDR3 is CASSLLQETQYF. In DNA, the CDR3 is TGTGCCAGCAGTCTCTTACAAGAGACCCAGTACTTC.

This clone was counted once. V gene TRBV28 combines with J gene TRBJ2-3; the match to TRBD1 covers 12 bases. This CDR3 is 17 amino acids long. Germline CDR1 is MDHEN and CDR2 is SYDVKM. The junction had 7 bases not matched to a gene; V was cut back by 2 bases and J by 4 bases. CDR3 in amino acids: CASSLRDRGLGPDTQYF. Written as DNA, the CDR3 is TGTGCCAGCAGTTTAAGGGACAGGGGGCTAGGCCCAGATACGCAGTATTTT.

The J gene is TRBJ2-1, the V gene TRBV7-9; the D is unclear. V dropped 3 bases and J dropped 6 bases, with 18 bases sitting between them. CDR3 size: 16 residues. CDR1 and CDR2 from the germline V gene are SEHNR and FQNEAQ (reference sequence). In DNA, the CDR3 is TGTGCCAGCAGCTTTGTCATTCGACCCGAAACCAATGAGCAGTTCTTC. Its protein is CASSFVIRPETNEQFF.

This chain joins TRBV9 and TRBJ2-7; 8 bases match TRBD2. This CDR3 has 15 amino acids. In germline, CDR1 is SGDLS, CDR2 YYNGEE. The V gene end was trimmed by 3 bases and the J gene end by 2 bases; junction bases not matched to a gene: 7. For the CDR3, the DNA is TGTGCCAGCAGCGCTTATACGGGAGGGCCCTACGAGCAGTACTTC. It is translated as CASSAYTGGPYEQYF.

The chain couples TRBV7-8 to TRBJ2-4; 11 bases fit TRBD2. Unmatched junction bases numbered 12, after V lost 5 bases and J lost 0 bases. This CDR3 spans 19 amino acids. Germline values: CDR1 SGHVS, CDR2 FQNEAQ. The CDR3 here is CASSLQGTSGYRAKNIQYF. In nucleotides, the CDR3 is TGTGCCAGCAGCCTACAAGGGACTAGCGGATATCGAGCCAAAAACATTCAGTACTTC. Looking up the rest from reference TRBV7-8 and TRBJ2-4 gives the full variable domain: GAGVSQSPRYKVAKRGQDVALRCDPISGHVSLFWYQQALGQGPEFLTYFQNEAQLDKSGLPSDRFFAERPEGSVSTLKIQRTQQEDSAVYLCASSLQGTSGYRAKNIQYFGAGTRLSVL.

The chain combines TRBV29-1 with TRBJ2-2; the D is unclear. CDR3 length: 13 residues. Trimming took 6 bases from V and 0 from J, leaving 8 bases between them. Germline values: CDR1 SQVTM, CDR2 ANQGSEA. The CDR3 nucleotides are TGCAGCGTGCCAATATCGAACACCGGGGAGCTGTTTTTT. Encoded protein: CSVPISNTGELFF.

The rearrangement uses TRBV6-1 and TRBJ2-5, with TRBD1 matching over 7 bases. J lost 5 bases, V lost 7 bases, and 7 bases had no gene match. Germline values: CDR1 MNHNS, CDR2 SASEGT. The CDR3 is 13 residues long. The CDR3 nucleotides are TGTGCCAGCACGGACAGGTTGGACGAGACCCAGTACTTC. It is translated as CASTDRLDETQYF.

The rearrangement joins TRBV19 to TRBJ1-1; D is perhaps TRBD1 (5 bases). The V and J ends lost 8 bases and 11 bases respectively, with 21 bases between them. This CDR3 comprises 13 residues. CDR1 and CDR2 (germline): LNHDA, SQIVND (reference sequence). The CDR3 DNA sequence: TGTGCCAGTTTCGACAGCCCCACGGTGGAGGCTTTCTTT. As protein: CASFDSPTVEAFF.

This chain connects TRBV18 to TRBJ1-1; D is undetermined. The ends were cut back, 0 bases at V and 1 base at J, with 15 bases in the middle. Germline CDR1 KGHSH, CDR2 LQKENI. The CDR3 is 17 residues long. CDR3: CASSPPLQKTANTEAFF. In nucleotides, the CDR3 is TGTGCCAGCTCACCACCCCTCCAAAAGACGGCGAACACTGAAGCTTTCTTT. Combining the CDR3 with reference TRBV18 and TRBJ1-1 gives the whole variable domain NAGVMQNPRHLVRRRGQEARLRCSPMKGHSHVYWYRQLPEEGLKFMVYLQKENIIDESGMPKERFSAEFPKEGPSILRIQQVVRGDSAAYFCASSPPLQKTANTEAFFGQGTRLTVV.

This rearrangement joins TRBV6-6 to TRBJ2-3; D is undetermined. With 4 bases removed from V and 3 bases from J, the gap between germline ends came to 8 bases. The CDR3 is 13 amino acids. CDR1 and CDR2 from the germline V gene are MNHNY and SVGAGI (reference sequence). Here the CDR3 reads CASSSYMTDTQYF. The CDR3 nucleotides read TGTGCCAGCAGTTCCTATATGACAGATACGCAGTATTTT.

The DNA of the CDR3 is TGTGCCAGCAACCCGTCGGGACAGCCCTACGAGCAGTACTTC. Translating gives CASNPSGQPYEQYF. This rearrangement joins TRBV27 to TRBJ2-7; 7 bases align to TRBD1. V was clipped by 7 bases and J by 2 bases; unmatched bases: 8. The CDR3 totals 14 residues. The germline V gene encodes CDR1 MNHEY and CDR2 SMNVEV (reference sequence).

V usage is TRBV28 and J usage is TRBJ2-7; 8 bases line up with TRBD2. Trimming at V came to 6 bases and at J to 1 base, leaving 5 bases not matched to a gene. The germline CDR1 and CDR2 sequences are MDHEN and SYDVKM. The CDR3 runs to 14 residues. DNA of the CDR3: TGTGCCAGCAGCCCGGGAGGGAAATCCTACGAGCAGTACTTC. It specifies CASSPGGKSYEQYF.

The chain carries TRBV13 and TRBJ1-1; TRBD1 is a possible D gene (5 bases). The CDR3 spans 15 residues. CDR1 is PRHDT and CDR2 is FYEKMQ in the germline V gene (reference sequence). V was clipped by 6 bases and J by 1 base, with 15 bases between them. The CDR3 bases are TGTGCCAGCAGGATTGGTACAGGAGGGAACACTGAAGCTTTCTTT. It is translated as CASRIGTGGNTEAFF. Using reference TRBV13 and TRBJ1-1 for the parts outside the CDR3, the full variable domain is AAGVIQSPRHLIKEKRETATLKCYPIPRHDTVYWYQQGPGQDPQFLISFYEKMQSDKGSIPDRFSAQQFSDYHSELNMSSLELGDSALYFCASRIGTGGNTEAFFGQGTRLTVV.